A single sample gave rise to the 28 T cell receptor beta chains below, sequenced in a study of cytomegalovirus exposure and HLA in healthy donors. The PCR had 60 Vbeta and 13 Jbeta primers. Profiled with immunoSEQ multiplex PCR; TCRdb holds only in-frame clones, not every one. The data show roughly 190,000 clones, roughly 78% seen once. The sample consisted of PBMCs. Every receptor here comes from a girl aged 10 to 17 in good health and CMV-seropositive.

The chain carries TRBV4-2 and TRBJ2-7; D possibly corresponds to TRBD1 (7 bases). V was shortened by 1 base and J by 7 bases, with 11 bases between the two germline ends. Germline V gene sequence: CDR1 LGHNA, CDR2 YNFKEQ. The CDR3 extends over 13 amino acids. This chain's CDR3 is CASSQGQGGEQYF. In nucleotides, the CDR3 is TGTGCCAGCAGCCAAGGGCAGGGGGGAGAGCAGTACTTC.

This clone was recorded only once. The V call is TRBV5-6, the J call TRBJ2-3; 7 bases agree with TRBD1. The trim removed 3 bases at V and 6 bases at J, leaving 7 bases unmatched. Per germline, CDR1 SGHDT and CDR2 YYEEEE. CDR3 length: 14 residues. The CDR3 loop is CASSSYRGRDTQYF. As DNA, the CDR3 is TGTGCCAGCAGCTCGTACAGGGGAAGGGATACGCAGTATTTT.

The CDR3 sequence is CASSVGGSLMEPQHF. The CDR3 region has the DNA TGTGCCAGCAGCGTAGGCGGGTCCCTAATGGAGCCCCAGCATTTT. The chain employs TRBV9 and TRBJ1-5; D unresolved. Germline V gene data show CDR1 as SGDLS and CDR2 as YYNGEE. Between the trimmed V and J ends, which lost 0 bases and 8 bases, there was a span of 15 bases. The CDR3 is 15 amino acids.

The rearrangement links TRBV7-2 to TRBJ2-3; TRBD2 matches 13 bases. Trimming took 6 bases from V and 1 from J; bases not matched to a gene: 4. The CDR3 sequence is 16 residues long. The germline V gene has CDR1 SGHTA and CDR2 FQGNSA. CDR3 in amino acids: CASRSGLAGGTDTQYF. The CDR3 DNA reads TGTGCCAGCAGGTCCGGACTAGCGGGGGGCACAGATACGCAGTATTTT.

This clone has more than one count but fewer than ten. Written as DNA, the CDR3 is TGTGCCAGCAGCGGGGGGAGGGCAGGGGCCAACGAGCAGTACTTC. It is translated as CASSGGRAGANEQYF. The chain has TRBV9 and TRBJ2-7, with D perhaps TRBD2 (7 bases). Trimming cost V 3 bases and J 5 bases, with 18 bases left between them. Germline values: CDR1 SGDLS, CDR2 YYNGEE. The CDR3 is 15 residues long.

This clone was counted a single time. Written as DNA, the CDR3 is TGTGCCAGCAGCTTAGCAAGCGGGGGTCTCTACCCCCACGAGCAGTACTTC. It specifies CASSLASGGLYPHEQYF. This sequence joins TRBV7-9 and TRBJ2-7; 8 bases are shared with TRBD2. Germline-derived CDR1 and CDR2 are SEHNR and FQNEAQ (reference sequence). The CDR3 totals 17 residues. After removal of 0 bases from V and 5 bases from J, the junction contained 12 bases not matched to a gene.

The chain combines TRBV9 with TRBJ1-1, with D perhaps TRBD1 (5 bases). This CDR3 has 14 residues. Germline assignment: CDR1 SGDLS and CDR2 YYNGEE. V lost 1 base and J lost 5, with 12 bases in between. This CDR3 is CASSVRGEGTEAFF. The CDR3 nucleotides are TGTGCCAGCAGCGTAAGAGGGGAGGGGACTGAAGCTTTCTTT.

The chain has TRBV6-1 and TRBJ1-2, with 12 positions matching TRBD1. This CDR3 comprises 13 residues. Trimming removed 8 bases from V and 8 bases from J; junction bases left unmatched: 6. Per germline, CDR1 MNHNS and CDR2 SASEGT. CDR3 sequence reads: CASGDRGLIGYTF. The CDR3 DNA is TGTGCCAGCGGGGACAGGGGGCTTATCGGCTACACCTTC.

The V gene is TRBV6-6, the J gene TRBJ2-5; TRBD1 matches at 10 bases. CDR1 MNHNY and CDR2 SVGAGI come from the germline V gene (reference sequence). The CDR3 sequence is 15 residues long. After removal of 6 bases from V and 5 bases from J, the junction contained 9 bases not matched to a gene. The CDR3 spells CASSSRQGARETQYF. As DNA, the CDR3 is TGTGCCAGCAGCTCCCGACAGGGGGCACGCGAGACCCAGTACTTC.

The genes are TRBV5-6 and TRBJ2-1; TRBD2 matches at 7 bases. Trimming cost V 4 bases and J 9 bases; bases outside gene matches: 7. This CDR3 comprises 13 residues. CDR1 and CDR2 (germline): SGHDT, YYEEEE. CDR3 in amino acids: CASSATPGGEQFF. The CDR3 DNA follows: TGTGCCAGCAGCGCCACCCCGGGGGGTGAGCAGTTCTTC.

The CDR3 sequence: CASRDRTGYYGYTF. For the CDR3, the DNA is TGTGCCAGCCGGGACAGGACCGGTTACTATGGCTACACCTTC. The rearrangement links TRBV6-1 to TRBJ1-2; 8 bases agree with TRBD1. Germline lookup yields CDR1 MNHNS and CDR2 SASEGT. The CDR3 length is 14 residues. The V and J ends lost 8 bases and 3 bases, in that order; junction bases with no gene match: 8.

The J gene is TRBJ1-4, the V gene TRBV28; TRBD1 matches 10 bases. Unmatched junction bases numbered 12, after V lost 6 bases and J lost 11 bases. This CDR3 is 15 amino acids long. The germline V gene has CDR1 MDHEN and CDR2 SYDVKM. CDR3 amino acids: CASRPTGTGAGKLFF. For the CDR3, the DNA is TGTGCCAGCAGGCCAACCGGGACAGGGGCCGGGAAACTGTTTTTT.

The V gene is TRBV7-2, the J gene TRBJ1-2; TRBD1 aligns across 10 bases. Germline V gene lookup returns CDR1 SGHTA and CDR2 FQGNSA. Unmatched junction bases numbered 5, after V lost 5 bases and J lost 2 bases. The CDR3 is 15 amino acids. In DNA form, the CDR3 reads TGTGCCAGCAGCACTAGGACAGGGGGGAACTATGGCTACACCTTC. Protein sequence: CASSTRTGGNYGYTF.

The chain links TRBV6-5 to TRBJ2-5; tentatively, D is TRBD1 (6 bases). The length of the CDR3 is 12 residues. V shed 5 bases and J shed 5 bases, with 9 bases lying between them. Germline CDR1 and CDR2: MNHEY and SVGAGI. CDR3 coding DNA: TGTGCCAGCAGTGTGAGGGGGGAGACCCAGTACTTC. Amino acid sequence: CASSVRGETQYF.

V gene TRBV5-6 combines with J gene TRBJ1-1; 7 positions match TRBD1. With 3 bases clipped from V and 6 bases from J, the junction kept 5 bases outside the gene matches. Per germline, CDR1 SGHDT and CDR2 YYEEEE. The CDR3 has 13 residues. The CDR3 nucleotides read TGTGCCAGCAGCTACACAGGGGTACCTGAAGCTTTCTTT. Its protein product is CASSYTGVPEAFF.

This sequence joins TRBV11-2 and TRBJ2-1; 8 nucleotides align to TRBD2. Looked up from germline, CDR1 is SGHAT and CDR2 is FQNNGV. This CDR3 is built from 15 residues. Trimming cost V 1 base and J 6 bases; bases outside gene matches: 5. The CDR3 DNA sequence: TGTGCCAGCAGCTTAGTTGCGGGGGGTCCCAATGAGCAGTTCTTC. Residues: CASSLVAGGPNEQFF.

This chain connects TRBV4-3 to TRBJ2-1; 7 bases map to TRBD2. This CDR3 contains 17 residues. Germline CDR1 and CDR2: LGHNA and YSLEER. With V trimmed by 1 base and J by 6 bases, 12 bases remained unmatched. This CDR3 is CASSQAGSAGEVNEQFF. The CDR3 DNA sequence: TGCGCCAGCAGCCAAGCGGGTTCTGCGGGGGAGGTCAATGAGCAGTTCTTC.

The rearrangement joins TRBV30 to TRBJ2-1; 11 bases line up with TRBD1. Germline CDR1 GTSNPN, CDR2 SVGIG (reference sequence). This CDR3 contains 16 residues. V shed 0 bases, J shed 7 bases, and the junction held 8 bases outside the gene matches. The DNA of the CDR3 is TGTGCCTGGAGTGTATTTCGGGACAGGGGGATGAATGAGCAGTTCTTC. Translated, it gives CAWSVFRDRGMNEQFF.

The V call is TRBV11-3, the J call TRBJ2-1; D remains ambiguous. The V gene's germline CDR1 is SGHNT and CDR2 YENEEA. This CDR3 has 12 amino acids. V gave up 1 base and J gave up 6 bases, with 4 bases separating them. The CDR3, as DNA: TGTGCCAGCAGCTTAGCTATCAATGAGCAGTTCTTC. Its protein product is CASSLAINEQFF. The full variable domain, with the rest looked up from reference TRBV11-3 and TRBJ2-1, is EAGVVQSPRYKIIEKKQPVAFWCNPISGHNTLYWYLQNLGQGPELLIRYENEEAVDDSQLPKDRFSAERLKGVDSTLKIQPAELGDSAVYLCASSLAINEQFFGPGTRLTVL.

This clone has only a few counts. The chain uses TRBV29-1 and TRBJ2-7, with D possibly TRBD1 on 6 matching bases. The V end was cut by 6 bases, the J end by 2 bases, with 26 bases between. The germline CDR1 and CDR2 sequences are SQVTM and ANQGSEA. The CDR3 runs to 17 residues. This CDR3 is CSVILGAGVEMTYEQYF. CDR3 in DNA: TGCAGCGTAATCCTCGGGGCAGGGGTGGAGATGACCTACGAGCAGTACTTC.

This chain links TRBV10-2 with TRBJ1-2; TRBD1 aligns across 9 bases. Germline trimming cut 6 bases from V and 3 bases from J; bases unmatched to any gene: 11. Germline V gene data show CDR1 as WSHSY and CDR2 as SAAADI. This CDR3 is 16 amino acids long. CDR3 loop: CASRGQGDRTYYGYTF. CDR3 sequence (DNA): TGCGCCAGCAGGGGACAGGGCGATAGGACTTACTATGGCTACACCTTC.

This clone was observed a few times. CDR3 DNA: TGTGCCACCAGCAGAGATCCCGGGGTCTCCTACAATGAGCAGTTCTTC. Its translation is CATSRDPGVSYNEQFF. This rearrangement joins TRBV15 to TRBJ2-1; tentative D call: TRBD2 (5 bases). The CDR3 extends over 16 amino acids. The V gene's germline CDR1 is LNHNV and CDR2 YYDKDF (reference sequence). V dropped 0 bases and J dropped 0 bases, with 9 bases sitting between them.

The chain has TRBV5-4 and TRBJ2-1; tentatively, D is TRBD1 (6 bases). Looked up from germline, CDR1 is SGHNT and CDR2 is YYREEE (reference sequence). Trimming removed 4 bases from V and 1 base from J, with 9 bases in between. The length of the CDR3 is 14 residues. Here the CDR3 reads CASSQGGSYNEQFF. The DNA for the CDR3 is TGTGCCAGCAGCCAAGGGGGTTCCTACAATGAGCAGTTCTTC.

The chain is built from TRBV19 and TRBJ1-5, with a tentative D call TRBD1 (6 bases). The germline CDR1 and CDR2 sequences are LNHDA and SQIVND (reference sequence). The V and J ends lost 7 bases and 3 bases respectively, with 16 bases between them. This CDR3 is built from 15 residues. Here the CDR3 DNA reads TGTGCCAGTAACTCGGGACAACCCTTCAATCAGCCCCAGCATTTT. The encoded protein is CASNSGQPFNQPQHF.

The V gene is TRBV5-1, the J gene TRBJ2-3; 7 nucleotides agree with TRBD2. V shed 4 bases, J shed 8 bases, and the junction held 7 bases outside the gene matches. CDR3 length: 13 residues. CDR1 and CDR2 (germline): SGHRS, YFSETQ. CDR3 protein: CASSDPLAGTQYF. CDR3 sequence (DNA): TGCGCCAGCAGCGATCCTTTAGCGGGTACGCAGTATTTT.

This chain joins TRBV5-1 and TRBJ2-5; D perhaps matches TRBD1 (6 bases). The end of the DNA is better explained by TRBJ2-7, so the J call may be wrong. Germline assignment: CDR1 SGHRS and CDR2 YFSETQ. The CDR3 runs to 15 residues. The chain's CDR3 is CASSLLTGPSYEQYF. The CDR3 coding sequence is TGCGCCAGCAGCCTCTTAACAGGGCCCTCCTACGAGCAGTACTTC.

The chain has TRBV4-1 and TRBJ2-1, with 10 bases matching TRBD2. There are 17 residues in the CDR3. From germline, CDR1 is MGHRA and CDR2 YSYEKL. V dropped 3 bases and J dropped 0; count of bases not matched to a gene: 5. The CDR3 reads CASSHLAGGRSYNEQFF. CDR3 bases: TGCGCCAGCAGCCACTTAGCGGGGGGCCGCTCCTACAATGAGCAGTTCTTC.

The V gene is TRBV27, the J gene TRBJ2-3, with 7 bases aligning to TRBD1. Germline CDR1 reads MNHEY; CDR2 reads SMNVEV (reference sequence). The CDR3 runs to 17 residues. The V and J ends lost 6 bases and 0 bases, in that order; junction bases with no gene match: 12. CDR3 nucleotide sequence: TGTGCCAGCAGCCGGGACAGTCAGGCACCTAGCACAGATACGCAGTATTTT. Protein product: CASSRDSQAPSTDTQYF.